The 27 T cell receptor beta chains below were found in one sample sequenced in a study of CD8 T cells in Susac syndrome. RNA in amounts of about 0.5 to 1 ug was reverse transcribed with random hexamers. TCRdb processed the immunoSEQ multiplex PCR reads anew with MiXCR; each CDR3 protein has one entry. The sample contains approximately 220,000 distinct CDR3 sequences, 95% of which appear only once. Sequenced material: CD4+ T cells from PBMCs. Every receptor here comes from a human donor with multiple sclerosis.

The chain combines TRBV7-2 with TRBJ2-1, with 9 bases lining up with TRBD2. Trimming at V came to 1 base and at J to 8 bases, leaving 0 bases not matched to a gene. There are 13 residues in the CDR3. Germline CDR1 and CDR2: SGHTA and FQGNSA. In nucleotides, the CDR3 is TGTGCCAGCAGCTTAGAGCGGGGGGATGAGCAGTTCTTC. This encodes CASSLERGDEQFF.

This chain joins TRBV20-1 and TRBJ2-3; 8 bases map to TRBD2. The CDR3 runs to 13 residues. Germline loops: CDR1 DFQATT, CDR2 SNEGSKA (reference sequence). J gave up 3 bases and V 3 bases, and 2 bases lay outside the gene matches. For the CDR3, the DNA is TGCAGTGCTAGCAGCGGGGGTACAGATACGCAGTATTTT. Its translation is CSASSGGTDTQYF.

CDR3 bases: TGCAGCGTTCTGTGGTACAATGAGCAGTTCTTC. The encoded protein is CSVLWYNEQFF. V and J are TRBV29-1 and TRBJ2-1; no clear D gene. The CDR3 sequence is 11 residues long. V shed 5 bases and J shed 4 bases, with 6 bases lying between them. Germline CDR1 SQVTM, CDR2 ANQGSEA.

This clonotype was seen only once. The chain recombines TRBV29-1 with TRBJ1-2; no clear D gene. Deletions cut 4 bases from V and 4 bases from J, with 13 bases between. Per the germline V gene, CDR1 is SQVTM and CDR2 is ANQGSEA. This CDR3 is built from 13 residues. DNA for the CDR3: TGCAGCGTTGGTCAGACAACGGCCTATGGCTACACCTTC. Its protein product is CSVGQTTAYGYTF.

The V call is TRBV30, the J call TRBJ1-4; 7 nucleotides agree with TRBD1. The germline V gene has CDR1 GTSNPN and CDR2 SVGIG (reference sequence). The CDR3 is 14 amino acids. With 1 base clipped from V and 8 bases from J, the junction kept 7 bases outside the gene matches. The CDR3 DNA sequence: TGTGCCTGGAGTGCCGGGACAGCGGACGAAAAACTGTTTTTT. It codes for CAWSAGTADEKLFF. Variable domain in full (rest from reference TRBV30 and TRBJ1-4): SQTIHQWPATLVQPVGSPLSLECTVEGTSNPNLYWYRQAAGRGLQLLFYSVGIGQISSEVPQNLSASRPQDRQFILSSKKLLLSDSGFYLCAWSAGTADEKLFFGSGTQLSVL.

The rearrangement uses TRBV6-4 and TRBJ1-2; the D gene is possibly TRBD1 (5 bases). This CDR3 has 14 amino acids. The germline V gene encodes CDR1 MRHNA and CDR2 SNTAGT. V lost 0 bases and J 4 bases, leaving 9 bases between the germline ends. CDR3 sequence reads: CASSDSTVSYGYTF. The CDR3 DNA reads TGTGCCAGCAGTGACTCGACAGTAAGCTATGGCTACACCTTC.

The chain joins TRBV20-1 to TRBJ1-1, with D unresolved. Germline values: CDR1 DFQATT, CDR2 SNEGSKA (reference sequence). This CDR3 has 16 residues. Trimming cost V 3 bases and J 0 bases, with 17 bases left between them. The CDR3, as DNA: TGCAGTGCTAGGGCTCGGGCTACTTACATGAACACTGAAGCTTTCTTT. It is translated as CSARARATYMNTEAFF.

CDR3 bases: TGTGCCAGCAGCGAGGAGGGGGCCGAGCAGTACGTC. This sequence encodes CASSEEGAEQYV. The chain carries TRBV2 and TRBJ2-7; D possibly corresponds to TRBD1 (7 bases). Germline lookup yields CDR1 SNHLY and CDR2 FYNNEI. CDR3 length equals 12 residues. The V end was cut by 6 bases, the J end by 6 bases, with 12 bases between.

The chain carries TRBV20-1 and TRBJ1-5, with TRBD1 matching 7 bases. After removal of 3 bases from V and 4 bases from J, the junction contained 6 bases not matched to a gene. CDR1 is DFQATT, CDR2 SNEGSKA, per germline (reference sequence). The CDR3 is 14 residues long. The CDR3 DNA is TGCAGTGCTAGCTTACAGGGGCGGAATCAGCCCCAGCATTTT. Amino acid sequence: CSASLQGRNQPQHF.

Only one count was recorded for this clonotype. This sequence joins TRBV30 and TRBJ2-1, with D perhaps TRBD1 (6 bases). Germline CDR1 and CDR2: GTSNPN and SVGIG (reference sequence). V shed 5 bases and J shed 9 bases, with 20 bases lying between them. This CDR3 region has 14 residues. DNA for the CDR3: TGTGCCTGGGGGGGCTCGACACCCAGGGGTGAGCAGTTCTTC. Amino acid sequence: CAWGGSTPRGEQFF.

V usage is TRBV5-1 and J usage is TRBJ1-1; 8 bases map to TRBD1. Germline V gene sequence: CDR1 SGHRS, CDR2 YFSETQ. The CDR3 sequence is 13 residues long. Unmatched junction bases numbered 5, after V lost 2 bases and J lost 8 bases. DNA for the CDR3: TGCGCCAGCAGCTTAGGGACAGGCGTGGAAGCTTTCTTT. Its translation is CASSLGTGVEAFF.

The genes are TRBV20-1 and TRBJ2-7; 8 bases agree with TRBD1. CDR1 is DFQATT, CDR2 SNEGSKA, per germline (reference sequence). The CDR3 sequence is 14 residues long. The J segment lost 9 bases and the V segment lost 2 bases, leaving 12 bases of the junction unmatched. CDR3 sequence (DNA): TGCAGTGCTAGACTCCTCGGGCAGGGGGCACGGCAGTACTTC. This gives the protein CSARLLGQGARQYF.

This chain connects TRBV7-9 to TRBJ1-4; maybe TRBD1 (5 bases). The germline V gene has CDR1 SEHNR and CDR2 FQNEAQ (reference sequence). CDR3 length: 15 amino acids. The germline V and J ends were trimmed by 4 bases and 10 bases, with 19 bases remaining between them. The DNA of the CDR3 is TGTGCCAGCAGCTCTCTCCCGGGGCCCGACGGAAAACTGTTTTTT. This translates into CASSSLPGPDGKLFF.

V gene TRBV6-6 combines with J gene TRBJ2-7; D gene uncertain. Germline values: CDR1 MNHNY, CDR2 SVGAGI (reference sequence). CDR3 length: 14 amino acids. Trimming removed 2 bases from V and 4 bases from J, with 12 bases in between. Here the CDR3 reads CASSYNSPIYEQYF. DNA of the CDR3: TGTGCCAGCAGTTACAATAGCCCCATTTACGAGCAGTACTTC.

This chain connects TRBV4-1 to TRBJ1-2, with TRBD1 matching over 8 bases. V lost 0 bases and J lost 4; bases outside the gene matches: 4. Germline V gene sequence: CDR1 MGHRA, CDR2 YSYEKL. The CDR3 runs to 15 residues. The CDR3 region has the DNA TGCGCCAGCAGCCAAGACGGACAGGGACTCTATGGCTACACCTTC. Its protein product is CASSQDGQGLYGYTF.

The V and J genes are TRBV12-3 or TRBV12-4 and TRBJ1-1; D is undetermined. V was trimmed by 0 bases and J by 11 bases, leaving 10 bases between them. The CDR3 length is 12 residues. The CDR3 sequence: CASSLARAAAFF. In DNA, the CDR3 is TGTGCCAGCAGTTTAGCGCGGGCGGCGGCTTTCTTT.

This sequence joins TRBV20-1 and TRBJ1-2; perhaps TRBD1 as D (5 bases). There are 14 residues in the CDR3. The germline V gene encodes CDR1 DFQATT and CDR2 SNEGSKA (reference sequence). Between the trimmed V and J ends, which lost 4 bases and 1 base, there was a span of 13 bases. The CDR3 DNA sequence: TGCAGTGCTAACCGGGACCCCAATAACTATGGCTACACCTTC. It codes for CSANRDPNNYGYTF.

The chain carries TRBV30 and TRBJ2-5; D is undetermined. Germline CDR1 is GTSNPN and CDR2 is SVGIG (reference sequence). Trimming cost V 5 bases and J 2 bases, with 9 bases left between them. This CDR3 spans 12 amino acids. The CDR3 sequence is CAWLTGQETQYF. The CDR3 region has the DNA TGTGCCTGGCTTACTGGACAAGAGACCCAGTACTTC.

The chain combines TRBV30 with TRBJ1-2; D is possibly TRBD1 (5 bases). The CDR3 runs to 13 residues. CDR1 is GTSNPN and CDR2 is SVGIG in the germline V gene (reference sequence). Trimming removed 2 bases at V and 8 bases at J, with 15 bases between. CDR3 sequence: CAWSLWGVGGYTF. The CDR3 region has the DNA TGTGCCTGGAGTCTTTGGGGGGTTGGCGGCTACACCTTC.

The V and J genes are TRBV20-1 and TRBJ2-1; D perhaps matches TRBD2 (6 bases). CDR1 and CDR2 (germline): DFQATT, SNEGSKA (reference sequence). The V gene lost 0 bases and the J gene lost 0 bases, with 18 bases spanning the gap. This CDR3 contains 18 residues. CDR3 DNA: TGCAGTGCTAGAGATGATGGGGTGGGCGGGGACTCCTACAATGAGCAGTTCTTC. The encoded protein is CSARDDGVGGDSYNEQFF.

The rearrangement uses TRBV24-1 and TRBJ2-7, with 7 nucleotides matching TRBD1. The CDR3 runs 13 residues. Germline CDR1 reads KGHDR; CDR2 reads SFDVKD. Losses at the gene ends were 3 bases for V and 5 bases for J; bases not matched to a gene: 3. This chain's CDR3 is CATSDPDRHEQYV. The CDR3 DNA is TGTGCCACCAGTGATCCGGACAGGCACGAGCAGTACGTC.

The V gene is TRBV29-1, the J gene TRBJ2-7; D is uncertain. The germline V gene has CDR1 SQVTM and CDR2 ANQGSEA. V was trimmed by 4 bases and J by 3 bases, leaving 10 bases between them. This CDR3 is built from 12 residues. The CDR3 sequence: CSVVGRNYEQYF. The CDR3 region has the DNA TGCAGCGTTGTGGGCAGGAACTACGAGCAGTACTTC.

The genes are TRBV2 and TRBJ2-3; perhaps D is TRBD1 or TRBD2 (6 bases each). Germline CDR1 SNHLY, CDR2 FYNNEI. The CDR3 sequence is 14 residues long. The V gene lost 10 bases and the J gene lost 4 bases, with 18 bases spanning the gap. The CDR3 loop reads CATEGGWRADTQYF. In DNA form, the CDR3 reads TGTGCCACTGAGGGGGGATGGAGGGCAGATACGCAGTATTTT.

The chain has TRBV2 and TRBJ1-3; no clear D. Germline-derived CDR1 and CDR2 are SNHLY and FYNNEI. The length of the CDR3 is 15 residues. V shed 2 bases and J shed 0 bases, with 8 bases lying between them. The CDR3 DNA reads TGTGCCAGCAGTGAACTTCTGCCCTCTGGAAACACCATATATTTT. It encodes CASSELLPSGNTIYF.

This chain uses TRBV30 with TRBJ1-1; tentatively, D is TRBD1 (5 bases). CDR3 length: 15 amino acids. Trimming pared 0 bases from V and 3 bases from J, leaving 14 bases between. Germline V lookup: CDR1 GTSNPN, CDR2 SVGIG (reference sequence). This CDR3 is CAWSVEAGGDTEAFF. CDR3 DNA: TGTGCCTGGAGTGTAGAGGCGGGAGGGGACACTGAAGCTTTCTTT.

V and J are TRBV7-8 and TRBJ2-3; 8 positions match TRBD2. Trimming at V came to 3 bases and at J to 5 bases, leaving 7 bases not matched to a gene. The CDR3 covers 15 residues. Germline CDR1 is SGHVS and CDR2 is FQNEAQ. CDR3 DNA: TGTGCCAGCAGCTTCCGCGGGGGGATGGGAGATACGCAGTATTTT. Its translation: CASSFRGGMGDTQYF.

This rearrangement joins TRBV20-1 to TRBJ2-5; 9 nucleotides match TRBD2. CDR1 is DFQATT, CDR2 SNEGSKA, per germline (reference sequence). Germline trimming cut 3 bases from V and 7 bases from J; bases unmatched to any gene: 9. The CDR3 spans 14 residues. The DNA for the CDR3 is TGCAGTGCTAGTCCGGGACTAGCTGGCGGGACCCAGTACTTC. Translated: CSASPGLAGGTQYF.